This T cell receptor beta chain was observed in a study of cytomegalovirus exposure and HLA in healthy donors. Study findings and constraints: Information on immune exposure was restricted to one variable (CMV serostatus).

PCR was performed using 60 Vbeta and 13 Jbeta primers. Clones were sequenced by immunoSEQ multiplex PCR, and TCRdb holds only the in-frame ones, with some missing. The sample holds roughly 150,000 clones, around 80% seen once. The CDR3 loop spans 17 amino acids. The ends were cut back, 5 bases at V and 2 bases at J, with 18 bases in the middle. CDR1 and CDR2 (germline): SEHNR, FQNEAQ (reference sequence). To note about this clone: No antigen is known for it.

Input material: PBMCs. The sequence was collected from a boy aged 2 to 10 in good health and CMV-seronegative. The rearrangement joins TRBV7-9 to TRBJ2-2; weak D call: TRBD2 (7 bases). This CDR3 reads CASSPPIRGGNTGELFF. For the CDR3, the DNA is TGTGCCAGCAGCCCTCCTATTAGGGGGGGTAACACCGGGGAGCTGTTTTTT.